Listed here are 30 T cell receptor beta chains from one sample, sequenced in a study of cytomegalovirus exposure and HLA in healthy donors. PCR employed 60 Vbeta and 13 Jbeta primers. Profiled with immunoSEQ multiplex PCR; TCRdb holds only in-frame clones, not every one. The sample has approximately 160,000 clones; over 60% are singletons. Sequences were obtained from PBMCs. These receptors all stem from a woman aged 30 to 39 in good health and CMV-seronegative.

This sequence joins TRBV27 and TRBJ2-7, with D possibly being TRBD2 (7 bases). Germline CDR1 and CDR2: MNHEY and SMNVEV (reference sequence). This CDR3 has 13 residues. V was trimmed by 3 bases and J by 5 bases, leaving 11 bases between them. In nucleotides, the CDR3 is TGTGCCAGCAGTTTTTCCGGGGGGCACGAGCAGTACTTC. Encoded protein: CASSFSGGHEQYF.

This chain connects TRBV7-2 to TRBJ2-5, with D unresolved. V shed 1 base and J shed 2 bases, with 8 bases lying between them. The CDR3 loop spans 14 amino acids. CDR1 is SGHTA, CDR2 FQGNSA, per germline. The CDR3 spells CASSLVRWQETQYF. The CDR3 DNA follows: TGTGCCAGCAGCTTAGTCAGGTGGCAAGAGACCCAGTACTTC.

The chain carries TRBV4-1 and TRBJ2-1, with 11 positions matching TRBD2. CDR1 and CDR2 (germline): MGHRA, YSYEKL. V was pared by 5 bases and J by 7 bases, with 4 bases of the junction left unmatched. The CDR3 contains 14 residues. The CDR3 nucleotides are TGCGCCAGCAGCTTTCTAGCGGGGGGAAATGAGCAGTTCTTC. Protein product: CASSFLAGGNEQFF.

This sequence joins TRBV19 and TRBJ2-5, with 8 bases matching TRBD2. J was trimmed by 0 bases and V by 6 bases; bases with no gene match: 9. The CDR3 extends over 16 amino acids. CDR1 is LNHDA, CDR2 SQIVND, per germline (reference sequence). The CDR3 spells CASRDGSGAYQETQYF. The CDR3 DNA sequence: TGTGCCAGTAGGGACGGTAGCGGGGCGTACCAAGAGACCCAGTACTTC.

The genes are TRBV7-9 and TRBJ2-3, with 12 bases identical to TRBD2. V dropped 4 bases and J dropped 4; count of bases not matched to a gene: 12. This CDR3 is built from 18 residues. Looked up from germline, CDR1 is SEHNR and CDR2 is FQNEAQ (reference sequence). The CDR3: CASSSGLAGSLGADTQYF. DNA for the CDR3: TGTGCCAGCAGCTCAGGACTAGCGGGGTCCCTCGGGGCAGATACGCAGTATTTT.

The rearrangement uses TRBV5-1 and TRBJ2-2; D is perhaps TRBD2 (7 bases). The CDR3 consists of 15 residues. The V gene lost 5 bases and the J gene lost 4 bases, with 15 bases spanning the gap. CDR1 is SGHRS and CDR2 is YFSETQ in the germline V gene. The chain's CDR3 is CASSPRRGGTGELFF. The CDR3 DNA reads as TGCGCCAGCAGTCCGAGGAGGGGGGGCACCGGGGAGCTGTTTTTT.

The gene calls are TRBV5-4 and TRBJ2-7; D is possibly TRBD2 (6 bases). Trimming removed 0 bases from V and 4 bases from J, with 14 bases in between. The CDR3 contains 15 residues. The germline V gene encodes CDR1 SGHNT and CDR2 YYREEE (reference sequence). CDR3: CASSLVGGNGYEQYF. CDR3 DNA sequence: TGTGCCAGCAGCTTGGTTGGGGGGAATGGGTACGAGCAGTACTTC.

The gene calls are TRBV2 and TRBJ1-4; possibly TRBD1 for D (5 bases). The CDR3 runs 14 residues. Germline CDR1 is SNHLY and CDR2 is FYNNEI. Trimming cost V 4 bases and J 5 bases, with 11 bases left between them. CDR3 in amino acids: CASSADRGNEKLFF. CDR3 coding DNA: TGTGCCAGCAGTGCAGATCGGGGGAATGAAAAACTGTTTTTT. Full variable domain (remainder filled in from reference TRBV2 and TRBJ1-4): EPEVTQTPSHQVTQMGQEVILRCVPISNHLYFYWYRQILGQKVEFLVSFYNNEISEKSEIFDDQFSVERPDGSNFTLKIRSTKLEDSAMYFCASSADRGNEKLFFGSGTQLSVL.

The rearrangement joins TRBV6-5 to TRBJ2-7, with D possibly matching TRBD2 (6 bases). The germline V and J ends were trimmed by 10 bases and 4 bases, with 20 bases remaining between them. CDR3 length equals 14 residues. Germline V gene sequence: CDR1 MNHEY, CDR2 SVGAGI. CDR3 residues: CATSTGLDVYEQYF. In DNA form, the CDR3 reads TGTGCCACTTCTACGGGACTTGACGTTTACGAGCAGTACTTC.

The chain carries TRBV27 and TRBJ1-1, with D perhaps matching TRBD1 (6 bases). Germline assignment: CDR1 MNHEY and CDR2 SMNVEV (reference sequence). CDR3 length equals 16 residues. V gave up 5 bases and J gave up 0 bases, with 16 bases separating them. The CDR3 DNA is TGTGCCAGCAGTGCCCTAGGGGGTAGGATGAACACTGAAGCTTTCTTT. It encodes CASSALGGRMNTEAFF.

The chain has TRBV28 and TRBJ2-1; D remains unclear. V was shortened by 4 bases and J by 8 bases, with 6 bases between the two germline ends. CDR1 is MDHEN and CDR2 is SYDVKM in the germline V gene. CDR3 size: 11 residues. CDR3 residues: CASSSPYEQFF. DNA of the CDR3: TGTGCCAGCAGTTCTCCTTATGAGCAGTTCTTC.

The chain employs TRBV7-6 and TRBJ2-7; 10 bases agree with TRBD2. CDR1 is SGHVS, CDR2 FNYEAQ, per germline. The CDR3 is 19 residues long. V lost 4 bases, J lost 7 bases, and 22 bases stayed unmatched. The CDR3 nucleotides are TGTGCCAGCAGCTCAGGAATCCGGGCAGCGGGAGGGCCGGTGTATGAGCAGTACTTC. Its protein product is CASSSGIRAAGGPVYEQYF.

The chain has TRBV30 and TRBJ1-1; 9 bases fit TRBD1. V shed 0 bases and J 3 bases; nucleotides not matched to a gene: 8. Germline CDR1 and CDR2: GTSNPN and SVGIG (reference sequence). The CDR3 length is 16 residues. CDR3 amino acids: CAWSVPLTGGYTEAFF. Written as DNA, the CDR3 is TGTGCCTGGAGTGTACCCCTGACAGGGGGATACACTGAAGCTTTCTTT.

This clone has only a few counts. This chain's CDR3 is CALRSGQGENSPLHF. The CDR3 DNA reads as TGTGCACTGAGGTCGGGACAGGGGGAGAATTCACCCCTCCACTTT. The V call is TRBV10-3, the J call TRBJ1-6, with TRBD1 matching over 11 bases. There are 15 residues in the CDR3. Germline CDR1 reads ENHRY; CDR2 reads SYGVKD.

The rearrangement uses TRBV6-5 and TRBJ1-2, with TRBD1 identical over 8 bases. The V segment lost 6 bases and the J segment 4 bases; nucleotides outside the gene matches: 10. This CDR3 is built from 15 residues. From germline, CDR1 is MNHEY and CDR2 SVGAGI. CDR3 amino acids: CASRIDRGFGYGYTF. The CDR3 DNA follows: TGTGCCAGCAGAATCGACAGGGGATTTGGCTATGGCTACACCTTC.

The rearrangement links TRBV11-1 to TRBJ1-1; 8 bases match TRBD1. After removal of 3 bases from V and 6 bases from J, the junction contained 12 bases not matched to a gene. Germline V lookup: CDR1 SGHAT, CDR2 FQDESV (reference sequence). CDR3 size: 16 residues. CDR3 coding DNA: TGTGCCAGCAGCTTCGGCGGACAGGGTGTTGGTGCTGAAGCTTTCTTT. Residues: CASSFGGQGVGAEAFF. Looking up the rest from reference TRBV11-1 and TRBJ1-1 gives the full variable domain: EAEVAQSPRYKITEKSQAVAFWCDPISGHATLYWYRQILGQGPELLVQFQDESVVDDSQLPKDRFSAERLKGVDSTLKIQPAELGDSAMYLCASSFGGQGVGAEAFFGQGTRLTVV.

The rearrangement uses TRBV6-5 and TRBJ2-4; 10 bases agree with TRBD2. J gave up 4 bases and V 6 bases, and 6 bases lay outside the gene matches. CDR1 and CDR2 from the germline V gene are MNHEY and SVGAGI. The CDR3 is 15 residues long. CDR3 sequence (DNA): TGTGCCAGCAGAACTTTAGCGGGGGGAAAAAACATTCAGTACTTC. Protein product: CASRTLAGGKNIQYF.

Here the CDR3 reads CATLGWGTSTDTQYF. In nucleotides, the CDR3 is TGTGCCACCCTTGGGTGGGGGACTAGCACAGATACGCAGTATTTT. This chain connects TRBV28 to TRBJ2-3; D is possibly TRBD2 (6 bases). The CDR3 extends over 15 amino acids. V was shortened by 10 bases and J by 0 bases, with 17 bases between the two germline ends. The V gene's germline CDR1 is MDHEN and CDR2 SYDVKM.

The V and J genes are TRBV7-9 and TRBJ2-7; 7 bases are shared with TRBD1. V was pared by 2 bases and J by 5 bases, with 9 bases of the junction left unmatched. Germline V gives CDR1 SEHNR, CDR2 FQNEAQ (reference sequence). This CDR3 comprises 15 residues. As DNA, the CDR3 is TGTGCCAGCAGCTTAACCAAGGGGGCTAAGGACGAGCAGTACTTC. This translates into CASSLTKGAKDEQYF.

This clone appeared a few times. The chain uses TRBV2 and TRBJ1-5, with 7 positions matching TRBD1. Trimming took 3 bases from V and 0 from J; bases not matched to a gene: 2. CDR3 length: 15 amino acids. CDR1 and CDR2 (germline): SNHLY, FYNNEI. The DNA of the CDR3 is TGTGCCAGCAGTGAGGGACAGCTTAGCAATCAGCCCCAGCATTTT. Translated, it gives CASSEGQLSNQPQHF.

This rearrangement joins TRBV18 to TRBJ1-1, with a tentative D call TRBD1 (5 bases). Between the trimmed V and J ends, which lost 1 base and 3 bases, there was a span of 12 bases. The CDR3 covers 15 residues. CDR1 and CDR2 (germline): KGHSH, LQKENI. The CDR3 sequence: CASSPRGVGDTEAFF. DNA of the CDR3: TGTGCCAGCTCACCACGGGGGGTTGGGGACACTGAAGCTTTCTTT.

The V gene is TRBV7-6, the J gene TRBJ2-3; 10 nucleotides line up with TRBD2. In germline, CDR1 is SGHVS, CDR2 FNYEAQ. V shed 1 base and J 5 bases; nucleotides not matched to a gene: 12. The CDR3 sequence is 18 residues long. The CDR3 region is CASSLVFPSGRDGDTQYF. The CDR3 DNA reads TGTGCCAGCAGCTTAGTATTTCCTAGCGGGAGAGATGGAGATACGCAGTATTTT.

To note about this clone: The germline gene is not matched at one end of the junction; a read error may be the cause. Different DNA sequences within this sample yield the same CDR3. This rearrangement joins TRBV6-1 to TRBJ2-7; tentative D call: TRBD1 (6 bases). Germline V gives CDR1 MNHNS, CDR2 SASEGT. The CDR3 is 15 residues long. CDR3 sequence: CASSEEVGGSYEQYF. In DNA form, the CDR3 reads TGTGCTAGCAGTGAAGAAGTAGGGGGCTCCTACGAGCAGTACTTC.

The V gene is TRBV19, the J gene TRBJ2-3, with TRBD1 matching 7 bases. CDR3 length equals 13 residues. Germline CDR1 is LNHDA and CDR2 is SQIVND (reference sequence). The trim removed 5 bases at V and 6 bases at J, leaving 5 bases unmatched. This CDR3 reads CASSLQGTDTQYF. The CDR3 nucleotides read TGTGCCAGTAGTTTACAGGGGACCGATACGCAGTATTTT.

This clone was seen a single time. The chain uses TRBV27 and TRBJ2-5; D not certain. Per germline, CDR1 MNHEY and CDR2 SMNVEV (reference sequence). The CDR3 is 14 amino acids. The germline V and J ends were trimmed by 3 bases and 0 bases, with 8 bases remaining between them. CDR3 coding DNA: TGTGCCAGCAGTTTTCGTCCCCACCAAGAGACCCAGTACTTC. Translating it yields CASSFRPHQETQYF.

Comment on this clone: Relative to the germline gene, one junction end is altered; a read error may explain this. In the same sample, other DNA sequences code for this CDR3. Here the CDR3 reads CASSLGQNYGYPF. CDR3 coding DNA: TGCGCCAGCAGCCTAGGACAAAACTATGGCTACCCCTTC. This chain links TRBV5-1 with TRBJ1-2, with a tentative D call TRBD1 (5 bases). The V gene's germline CDR1 is SGHRS and CDR2 YFSETQ. The length of the CDR3 is 13 residues.

This clone came up a few times. The genes are TRBV5-8 and TRBJ1-1, with D possibly TRBD1 on 5 matching bases. CDR1 SGHTS and CDR2 YDEGEE come from the germline V gene. The CDR3 sequence is 13 residues long. Trimming left V 5 bases short and J 3 bases short, with 11 bases between. The CDR3 reads CASSPGGYTEAFF. CDR3 nucleotide sequence: TGTGCCAGCAGTCCGGGGGGGTACACTGAAGCTTTCTTT.

The V and J genes are TRBV28 and TRBJ1-1; 8 bases line up with TRBD1. The germline V gene encodes CDR1 MDHEN and CDR2 SYDVKM. V trimming: 1 base; J trimming: 4 bases; junction bases outside the gene matches: 11. CDR3 length equals 17 residues. DNA of the CDR3: TGTGCCAGCAGTTTATTGTTCCAGGGGGCTTTGCGCACTGAAGCTTTCTTT. Residues: CASSLLFQGALRTEAFF.

In DNA, the CDR3 is TGTGCCAGCAGTTCGAGCGGGAGGAGCGAGACCCAGTACTTC. It translates to CASSSSGRSETQYF. The V call is TRBV28, the J call TRBJ2-5, with 9 bases fitting TRBD2. Trimming removed 4 bases from V and 5 bases from J; junction bases left unmatched: 5. The germline V gene has CDR1 MDHEN and CDR2 SYDVKM. The CDR3 spans 14 residues.

This rearrangement joins TRBV7-5 to TRBJ1-6. TRBV7-5 is marked as a pseudogene. There are 17 residues in the CDR3. The CDR3 here is CVRSLARDCSYNSPLHF. DNA of the CDR3: TGTGTCAGAAGCTTAGCGCGGGACTGCTCCTATAATTCACCCCTCCACTTT.